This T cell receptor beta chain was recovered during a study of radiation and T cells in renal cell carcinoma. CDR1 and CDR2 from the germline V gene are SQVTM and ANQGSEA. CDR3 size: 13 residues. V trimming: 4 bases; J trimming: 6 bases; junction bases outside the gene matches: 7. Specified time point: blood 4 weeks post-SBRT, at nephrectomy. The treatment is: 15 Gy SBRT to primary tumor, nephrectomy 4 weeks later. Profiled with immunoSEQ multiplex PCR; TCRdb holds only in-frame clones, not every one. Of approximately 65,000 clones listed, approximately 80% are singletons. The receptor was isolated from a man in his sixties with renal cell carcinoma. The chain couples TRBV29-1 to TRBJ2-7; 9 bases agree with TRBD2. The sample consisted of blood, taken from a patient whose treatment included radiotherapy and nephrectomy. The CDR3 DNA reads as TGCAGCGTTGGTAGTAGCGGGGGATTCGAGCAGTACTTC. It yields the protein CSVGSSGGFEQYF.